This T cell receptor beta chain was obtained from a study of technical replicates of blood from a few donors. Germline V gene lookup returns CDR1 SGDLS and CDR2 YYNGEE. CDR3 size: 13 residues. The trim removed 3 bases at V and 7 bases at J, leaving 2 bases unmatched. Here immunoSEQ multiplex PCR was the method, and the copy in TCRdb shows in-frame clones only, minus some. The data show 77,000 or so clones, over 85% seen once. This sequence joins TRBV9 and TRBJ2-1; 9 bases map to TRBD2. Specimen: T cells isolated from PBMCs. The sequence was collected from a human donor in good health. CDR3 in DNA: TGTGCCAGCAGCGGGGGACTAGCTAATGAGCAGTTCTTC. It translates to CASSGGLANEQFF.